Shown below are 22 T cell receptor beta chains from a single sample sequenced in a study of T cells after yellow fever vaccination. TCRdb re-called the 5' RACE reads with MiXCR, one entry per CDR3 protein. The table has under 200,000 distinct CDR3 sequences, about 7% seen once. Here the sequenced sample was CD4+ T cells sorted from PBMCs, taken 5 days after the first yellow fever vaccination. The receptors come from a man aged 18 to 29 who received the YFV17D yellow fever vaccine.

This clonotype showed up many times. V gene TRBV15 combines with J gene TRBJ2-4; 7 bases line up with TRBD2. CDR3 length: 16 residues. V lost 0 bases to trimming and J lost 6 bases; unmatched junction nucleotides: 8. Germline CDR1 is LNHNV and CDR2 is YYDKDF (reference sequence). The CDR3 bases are TGTGCCACCAGCAGAGATCGGGGGGAAGCGGGAAACATTCAGTACTTC. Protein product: CATSRDRGEAGNIQYF.

CDR3 sequence reads: CASSRTTDRTNQPQHF. CDR3 DNA: TGTGCCAGTAGCCGAACCACGGACAGAACTAATCAGCCCCAGCATTTT. This chain uses TRBV19 with TRBJ1-5; D possibly corresponds to TRBD1 (6 bases). V was pared by 6 bases and J by 4 bases, with 19 bases between. The CDR3 extends over 16 amino acids. The V gene's germline CDR1 is LNHDA and CDR2 SQIVND (reference sequence).

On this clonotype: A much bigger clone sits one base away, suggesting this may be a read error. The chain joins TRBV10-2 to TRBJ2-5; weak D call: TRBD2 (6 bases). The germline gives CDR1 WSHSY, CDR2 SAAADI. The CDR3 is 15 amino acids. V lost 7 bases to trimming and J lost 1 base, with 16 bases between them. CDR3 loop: CASTGLGTGQETQYF. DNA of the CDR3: TGCGCCAGCACAGGACTTGGGACTGGCCAAGAGACCCAGTACTTC.

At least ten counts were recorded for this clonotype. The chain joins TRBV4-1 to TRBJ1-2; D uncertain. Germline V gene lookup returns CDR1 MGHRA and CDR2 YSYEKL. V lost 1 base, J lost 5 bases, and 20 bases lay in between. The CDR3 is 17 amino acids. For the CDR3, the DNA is TGCGCCAGCAGCCAAGCGCTTTTGTGGCACCGGGATTATGGCTACACCTTC. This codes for CASSQALLWHRDYGYTF.

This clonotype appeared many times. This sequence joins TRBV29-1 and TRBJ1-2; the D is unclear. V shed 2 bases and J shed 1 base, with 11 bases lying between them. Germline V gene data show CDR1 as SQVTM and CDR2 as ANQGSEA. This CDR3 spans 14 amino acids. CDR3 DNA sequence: TGCAGCGTTGAAAGTAAGGACCGTAACTATGGCTACACCTTC. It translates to CSVESKDRNYGYTF.

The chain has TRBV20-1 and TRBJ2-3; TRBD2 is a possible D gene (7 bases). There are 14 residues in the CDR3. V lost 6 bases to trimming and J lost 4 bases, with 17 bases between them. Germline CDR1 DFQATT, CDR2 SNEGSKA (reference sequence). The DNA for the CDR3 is TGCAGTGCCGAGGGGGGGTTCGGGTCAGATACGCAGTATTTT. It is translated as CSAEGGFGSDTQYF.

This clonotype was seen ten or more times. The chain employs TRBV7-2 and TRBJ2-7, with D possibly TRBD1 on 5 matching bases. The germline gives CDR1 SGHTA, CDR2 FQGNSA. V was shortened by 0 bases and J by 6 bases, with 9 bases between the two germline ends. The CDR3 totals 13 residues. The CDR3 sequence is CASSLAGVSEQYF. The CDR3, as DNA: TGTGCCAGCAGCTTAGCAGGGGTCAGCGAGCAGTACTTC. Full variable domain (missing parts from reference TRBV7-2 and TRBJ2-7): GAGVSQSPSNKVTEKGKDVELRCDPISGHTALYWYRQSLGQGLEFLIYFQGNSAPDKSGLPSDRFSAERTGGSVSTLTIQRTQQEDSAVYLCASSLAGVSEQYFGPGTRLTVT.

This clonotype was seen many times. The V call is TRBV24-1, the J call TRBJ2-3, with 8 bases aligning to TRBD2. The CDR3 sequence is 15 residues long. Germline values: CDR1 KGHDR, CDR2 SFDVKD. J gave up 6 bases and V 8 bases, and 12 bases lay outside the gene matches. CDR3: CATNDPFGGADTQYF. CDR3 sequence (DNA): TGTGCCACCAATGACCCGTTCGGGGGGGCGGATACGCAGTATTTT.

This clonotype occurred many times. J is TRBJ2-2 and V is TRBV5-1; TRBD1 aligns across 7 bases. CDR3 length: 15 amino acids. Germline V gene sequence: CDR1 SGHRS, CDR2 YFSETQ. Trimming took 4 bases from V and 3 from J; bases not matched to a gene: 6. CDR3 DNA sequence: TGCGCCAGCAGCCCGGGACAGACATACACCGGGGAGCTGTTTTTT. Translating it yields CASSPGQTYTGELFF.

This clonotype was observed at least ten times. The CDR3 coding sequence is TGTGCCACCAGTGATCCCGGACAGGGCACAGATACGCAGTATTTT. Translated, it gives CATSDPGQGTDTQYF. This chain uses TRBV24-1 with TRBJ2-3, with TRBD1 matching 7 bases. The V gene end was trimmed by 3 bases and the J gene end by 1 base; junction bases not matched to a gene: 3. Per germline, CDR1 KGHDR and CDR2 SFDVKD. The CDR3 runs to 15 residues.

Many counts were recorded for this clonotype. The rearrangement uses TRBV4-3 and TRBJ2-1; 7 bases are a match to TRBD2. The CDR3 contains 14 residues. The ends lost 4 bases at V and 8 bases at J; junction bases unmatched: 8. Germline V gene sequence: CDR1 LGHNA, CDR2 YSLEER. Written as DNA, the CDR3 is TGCGCCAGCAGCCGGAGGGAGGGGACGGATGAGCAGTTCTTC. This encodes CASSRREGTDEQFF.

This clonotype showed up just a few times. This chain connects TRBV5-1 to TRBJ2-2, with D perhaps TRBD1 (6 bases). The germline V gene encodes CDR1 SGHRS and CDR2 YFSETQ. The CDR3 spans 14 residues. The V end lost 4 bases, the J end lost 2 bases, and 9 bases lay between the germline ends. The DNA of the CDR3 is TGCGCCAGCAGCGAGACAGGAAACACCGGGGAGCTGTTTTTT. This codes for CASSETGNTGELFF. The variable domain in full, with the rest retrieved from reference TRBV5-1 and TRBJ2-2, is KAGVTQTPRYLIKTRGQQVTLSCSPISGHRSVSWYQQTPGQGLQFLFEYFSETQRNKGNFPGRFSGRQFSNSRSEMNVSTLELGDSALYLCASSETGNTGELFFGEGSRLTVL.

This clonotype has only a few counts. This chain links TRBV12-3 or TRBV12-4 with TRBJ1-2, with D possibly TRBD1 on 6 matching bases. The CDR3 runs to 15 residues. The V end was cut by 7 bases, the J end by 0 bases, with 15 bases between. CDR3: CASTKGGSANYGYTF. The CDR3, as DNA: TGTGCCAGCACCAAAGGGGGTTCAGCTAACTATGGCTACACCTTC.

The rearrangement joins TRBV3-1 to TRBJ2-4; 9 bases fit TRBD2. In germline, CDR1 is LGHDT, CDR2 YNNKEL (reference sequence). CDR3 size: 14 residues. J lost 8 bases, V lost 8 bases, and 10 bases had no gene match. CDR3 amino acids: CASQIGLAKDIQYF. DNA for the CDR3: TGTGCCAGCCAGATCGGACTAGCGAAGGACATTCAGTACTTC.

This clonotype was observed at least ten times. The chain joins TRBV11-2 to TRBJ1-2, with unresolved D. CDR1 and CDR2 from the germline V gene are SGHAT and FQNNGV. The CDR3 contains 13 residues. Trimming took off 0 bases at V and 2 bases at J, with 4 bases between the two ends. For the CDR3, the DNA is TGTGCCAGCAGCTTAGACGGGAACTATGGCTACACCTTC. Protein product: CASSLDGNYGYTF.

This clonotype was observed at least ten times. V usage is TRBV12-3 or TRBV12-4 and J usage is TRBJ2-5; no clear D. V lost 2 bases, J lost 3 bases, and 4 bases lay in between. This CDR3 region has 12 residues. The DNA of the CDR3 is TGTGCCAGCAGTTTAACGGAAGAGACCCAGTACTTC. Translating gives CASSLTEETQYF.

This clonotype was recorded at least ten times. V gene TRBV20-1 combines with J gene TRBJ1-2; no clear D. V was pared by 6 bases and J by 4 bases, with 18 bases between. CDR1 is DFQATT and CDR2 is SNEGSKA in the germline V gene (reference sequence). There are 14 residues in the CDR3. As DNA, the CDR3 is TGCAGTGCCCACCCCCCCGGAGAGCTCTATGGCTACACCTTC. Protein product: CSAHPPGELYGYTF.

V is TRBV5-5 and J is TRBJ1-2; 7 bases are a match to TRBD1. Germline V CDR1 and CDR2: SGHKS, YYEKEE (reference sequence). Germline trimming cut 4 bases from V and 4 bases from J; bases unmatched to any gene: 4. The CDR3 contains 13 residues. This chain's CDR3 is CASSQGQLYGYTF. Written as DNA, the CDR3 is TGTGCCAGCAGCCAGGGACAGCTCTATGGCTACACCTTC.

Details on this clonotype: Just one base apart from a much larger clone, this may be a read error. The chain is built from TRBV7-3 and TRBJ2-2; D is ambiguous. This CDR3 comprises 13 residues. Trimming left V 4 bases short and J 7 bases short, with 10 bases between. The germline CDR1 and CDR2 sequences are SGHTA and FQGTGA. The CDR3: CASSCVKGGELFF. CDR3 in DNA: TGTGCCAGCAGCTGCGTTAAAGGCGGGGAGCTGTTTTTT. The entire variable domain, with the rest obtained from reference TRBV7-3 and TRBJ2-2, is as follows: GAGVSQTPSNKVTEKGKYVELRCDPISGHTALYWYRQSLGQGPEFLIYFQGTGAADDSGLPNDRFFAVRPEGSVSTLKIQRTERGDSAVYLCASSCVKGGELFFGEGSRLTVL.

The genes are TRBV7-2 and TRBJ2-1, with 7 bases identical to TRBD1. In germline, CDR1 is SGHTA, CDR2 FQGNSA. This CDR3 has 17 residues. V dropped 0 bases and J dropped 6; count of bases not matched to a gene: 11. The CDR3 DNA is TGTGCCAGCAGCTTAGCCGGGACAGAAATGGCCCTCAATGAGCAGTTCTTC. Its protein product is CASSLAGTEMALNEQFF.

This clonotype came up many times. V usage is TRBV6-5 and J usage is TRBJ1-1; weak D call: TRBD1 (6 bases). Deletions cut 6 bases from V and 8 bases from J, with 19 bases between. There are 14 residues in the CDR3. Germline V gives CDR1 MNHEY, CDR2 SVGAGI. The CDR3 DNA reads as TGTGCCAGCAGCGGTACAGGGTCTCGTCTGGAAGCTTTCTTT. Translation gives CASSGTGSRLEAFF.

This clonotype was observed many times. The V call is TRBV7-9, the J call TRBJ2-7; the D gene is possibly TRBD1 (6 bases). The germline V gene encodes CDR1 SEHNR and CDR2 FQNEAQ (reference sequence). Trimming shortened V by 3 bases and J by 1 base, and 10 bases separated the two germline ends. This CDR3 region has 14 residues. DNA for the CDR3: TGTGCCAGCAGCTTCGCGACAGGTTCCTACGAGCAGTACTTC. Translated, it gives CASSFATGSYEQYF.